This entry lists 18 T cell receptor beta chains sequenced from one sample in a study of T cell responses to AZD1222 COVID-19 vaccine. TCRdb's table, derived via immunoSEQ multiplex PCR, lists solely in-frame clones and lacks some. The table records some 150,000 clones, about 90% of them present only once. The input for sequencing was peripheral blood, taken on day 0 of MenACWY control vaccination. Receptor source: an adult in good health.

The chain links TRBV30 to TRBJ1-2; D remains unclear. From germline, CDR1 is GTSNPN and CDR2 SVGIG (reference sequence). The CDR3 contains 15 residues. V was shortened by 8 bases and J by 7 bases, with 26 bases between the two germline ends. This CDR3 reads CAAQAQREQTGGYTF. In DNA form, the CDR3 reads TGTGCCGCACAAGCCCAAAGGGAACAGACGGGTGGCTACACCTTC.

The rearrangement joins TRBV12-3 or TRBV12-4 to TRBJ1-2, with D tentatively TRBD1 (6 bases). This CDR3 has 11 amino acids. Deletions cut 11 bases from V and 7 bases from J, with 14 bases between. The CDR3 sequence is CALGGAGGYTF. In DNA, the CDR3 is TGTGCCCTCGGGGGGGCCGGTGGCTACACCTTC.

The V gene is TRBV28, the J gene TRBJ1-6; possible D gene TRBD1, 5 bases. Germline values: CDR1 MDHEN, CDR2 SYDVKM. V lost 6 bases, J lost 9 bases, and 18 bases lay in between. CDR3 length equals 15 residues. The DNA for the CDR3 is TGTGCCAGCAGGCTTATCTCGGGACTCCGTTCACCCCTCCACTTT. It translates to CASRLISGLRSPLHF.

This clone showed up just once. V and J are TRBV29-1 and TRBJ2-5, with 14 bases fitting TRBD2. CDR1 SQVTM and CDR2 ANQGSEA come from the germline V gene. Trimming cost V 7 bases and J 5 bases; bases outside gene matches: 3. The CDR3 spans 13 residues. CDR3 DNA: TGCAGCGGGGGGACTAGCGGGAGTGAGACCCAGTACTTC. It encodes CSGGTSGSETQYF.

This clone appeared once. For the CDR3, the DNA is TGTGCCAGCTCCCCGGACAGGGCGGGACCCCAGCATTTT. Translation gives CASSPDRAGPQHF. The chain joins TRBV18 to TRBJ1-5; 8 positions match TRBD1. The CDR3 sequence is 13 residues long. Germline V CDR1 and CDR2: KGHSH, LQKENI. V shed 6 bases, J shed 10 bases, and the junction held 8 bases outside the gene matches.

The chain has TRBV14 and TRBJ2-7; D is tentatively TRBD1 or TRBD2 (6 bases each). With 4 bases removed from V and 5 bases from J, the gap between germline ends came to 15 bases. The CDR3 extends over 14 amino acids. The germline gives CDR1 SGHDN, CDR2 FVKESK. The CDR3 bases are TGTGCCAGCAGCCGACGCGAGGGGGGCCACGAGCAGTACTTC. Its translation is CASSRREGGHEQYF.

The rearrangement links TRBV7-6 to TRBJ2-3; a weak D match, TRBD2 (5 bases). In germline, CDR1 is SGHVS, CDR2 FNYEAQ. The CDR3 sequence is 17 residues long. Trimming took off 3 bases at V and 2 bases at J, with 18 bases between the two ends. CDR3 DNA: TGTGCCAGCAGCTTTAGCCGTCCTTCAGCGGACACAGATACGCAGTATTTT. Translation: CASSFSRPSADTDTQYF.

The chain combines TRBV7-6 with TRBJ2-7; weak D call: TRBD1 (6 bases). The germline gives CDR1 SGHVS, CDR2 FNYEAQ. This CDR3 region has 15 residues. The ends were cut back, 1 base at V and 3 bases at J, with 13 bases in the middle. CDR3 nucleotides: TGTGCCAGCAGCTTAGGAGGGGGACCGAACTACGAGCAGTACTTC. Translation gives CASSLGGGPNYEQYF.

This clone was observed once. The CDR3 spells CASSFRYPNTGELFF. The CDR3 nucleotides are TGTGCCAGCAGTTTCCGCTACCCGAACACCGGGGAGCTGTTTTTT. The rearrangement uses TRBV27 and TRBJ2-2; D unclear. Trimming removed 3 bases from V and 0 bases from J, with 8 bases in between. CDR1 is MNHEY, CDR2 SMNVEV, per germline (reference sequence). This CDR3 is 15 amino acids long.

The rearrangement links TRBV10-2 to TRBJ2-3; 8 nucleotides agree with TRBD1. This CDR3 is built from 14 residues. Trimming removed 4 bases from V and 3 bases from J; junction bases left unmatched: 3. Germline V gene lookup returns CDR1 WSHSY and CDR2 SAAADI. The DNA for the CDR3 is TGCGCCAGCAGTGTCAGGGGGCGGACAGATACGCAGTATTTT. As protein: CASSVRGRTDTQYF.

J is TRBJ2-7 and V is TRBV7-2, with a possible D match to TRBD2 (6 bases). There are 13 residues in the CDR3. Trimming pared 6 bases from V and 6 bases from J, leaving 15 bases between. Germline values: CDR1 SGHTA, CDR2 FQGNSA. CDR3 bases: TGTGCCAGCAGGCAGGCGGGGTCGGGCGAGCAGTACTTC. This encodes CASRQAGSGEQYF. Full variable domain (missing parts from reference TRBV7-2 and TRBJ2-7): GAGVSQSPSNKVTEKGKDVELRCDPISGHTALYWYRQSLGQGLEFLIYFQGNSAPDKSGLPSDRFSAERTGGSVSTLTIQRTQQEDSAVYLCASRQAGSGEQYFGPGTRLTVT.

The rearrangement uses TRBV11-2 and TRBJ2-1; 7 bases agree with TRBD2. The length of the CDR3 is 15 residues. The V and J ends lost 1 base and 7 bases, in that order; junction bases with no gene match: 7. The germline V gene has CDR1 SGHAT and CDR2 FQNNGV. CDR3 sequence reads: CASSLGGGDTNEQFF. In DNA, the CDR3 is TGTGCCAGCAGCTTAGGTGGGGGGGATACGAATGAGCAGTTCTTC.

The rearrangement uses TRBV10-3 and TRBJ2-1, with 11 bases lining up with TRBD2. Trimming took 2 bases from V and 6 from J; bases not matched to a gene: 9. Germline-derived CDR1 and CDR2 are ENHRY and SYGVKD. The CDR3 has 17 residues. This CDR3 is CAISEPVAGGPGNEQFF. The CDR3, as DNA: TGTGCCATCAGTGAGCCTGTAGCGGGAGGGCCGGGCAATGAGCAGTTCTTC.

The gene calls are TRBV14 and TRBJ1-2; a possible D gene is TRBD1 (5 bases). Germline CDR1 is SGHDN and CDR2 is FVKESK. Deletions cut 5 bases from V and 8 bases from J, with 15 bases between. The CDR3 extends over 13 amino acids. CDR3 DNA sequence: TGTGCCAGCAGCTACACCGGGGCTTCGGGCTACACCTTC. Its protein product is CASSYTGASGYTF.

This chain links TRBV7-8 with TRBJ2-3; D possibly corresponds to TRBD2 (6 bases). CDR1 SGHVS and CDR2 FQNEAQ come from the germline V gene. Trimming shortened V by 5 bases and J by 6 bases, and 12 bases separated the two germline ends. The length of the CDR3 is 13 residues. The CDR3 nucleotides read TGTGCCAGCAGCCCCCGGGGGTGGGATACGCAGTATTTT. Amino acid sequence: CASSPRGWDTQYF.

The chain has TRBV5-6 and TRBJ2-6; D unresolved. This CDR3 is 13 amino acids long. V gave up 6 bases and J gave up 2 bases, with 6 bases separating them. Germline CDR1 is SGHDT and CDR2 is YYEEEE. The CDR3 spells CASKLPGANVLTF. The CDR3 DNA reads as TGTGCCAGCAAGCTGCCTGGGGCCAACGTCCTGACTTTC.

The chain uses TRBV6-2 or TRBV6-3 and TRBJ1-5, with D perhaps TRBD1 (5 bases). The V gene lost 4 bases and the J gene lost 7 bases, with 17 bases spanning the gap. The germline V gene encodes CDR1 MNHEY and CDR2 SVGEGT. The CDR3 contains 15 residues. The CDR3 sequence: CASSSRDGSGQPQHF. DNA of the CDR3: TGTGCCAGCAGTTCGAGGGACGGCTCAGGGCAGCCCCAGCATTTT.

The CDR3 protein is CASTFWAGTEAFF. The CDR3 DNA reads TGTGCCAGCACTTTTTGGGCCGGCACTGAAGCTTTCTTT. The chain combines TRBV28 with TRBJ1-1; D is ambiguous. Germline V gene lookup returns CDR1 MDHEN and CDR2 SYDVKM. Trimming removed 7 bases at V and 4 bases at J, with 13 bases between. The CDR3 has 13 amino acids.